The entry that follows covers one T cell receptor beta chain sequence. This CDR3 is 12 amino acids long. V was shortened by 0 bases and J by 12 bases, with 9 bases between the two germline ends. Germline V gives CDR1 LGHNA, CDR2 YNFKEQ. This record belongs to a study of early T cells in non-severe SARS-CoV-2 infection. TCRdb called the 5' RACE reads again in MiXCR, with one record for every CDR3 protein. The sample carries about 28,000 distinct CDR3 sequences, 3.5% to 5.5% recorded once. The sequencing here drew on whole blood, taken at baseline. The receptor was isolated from an adult who was a healthcare worker with PCR-confirmed SARS-CoV-2 infection or an uninfected control (not recorded which). V gene TRBV4-2 combines with J gene TRBJ2-1; D gene unclear. The CDR3 spells CASSQDGALQFF. DNA of the CDR3: TGTGCCAGCAGCCAAGACGGAGCCCTGCAGTTCTTC.